The T cell receptor (beta chain) described here comes from a study of patients and donors after allogeneic stem cell transplantation. TCRdb re-called the RT-PCR reads through MiXCR, storing one row per CDR3 protein. There are some 200,000 distinct CDR3 sequences in the sample; around two fifths occur only once, and approximately 30% lies in the top ten. From germline, CDR1 is SQVTM and CDR2 ANQGSEA. The CDR3 has 13 amino acids. Trimming left V 7 bases short and J 2 bases short, with 11 bases between. This clonotype originated in a human donor who was either an allogeneic HSCT recipient or a stem cell or donor lymphocyte infusion donor (not recorded which). It is not recorded whose cells these are; they may come from a transplant donor. Sequenced material: blood, either unsorted or a sorted T cell fraction (not recorded which). The rearrangement joins TRBV29-1 to TRBJ2-2; TRBD2 might be the D (6 bases). CDR3 coding DNA: TGCAGCGCCAATAGCGGAAACACCGGGGAGCTGTTTTTT. It is translated as CSANSGNTGELFF.